This TCR beta chain was identified during a study of T cell responses to AZD1222 COVID-19 vaccine. Profiling relied on immunoSEQ multiplex PCR, and the TCRdb table lists in-frame clones only, not all of them. The sample records 45,000 to 50,000 clones, about 89% being singletons. There are 14 residues in the CDR3. The V end was cut by 2 bases, the J end by 5 bases, with 13 bases between. Germline-derived CDR1 and CDR2 are SGHTA and FQGNSA. V and J are TRBV7-2 and TRBJ2-7; D might be TRBD1 (5 bases). The material sequenced was peripheral blood, taken 28 days after the second AZD1222 dose. The receptor's source is an adult who received the AZD1222 COVID-19 vaccine. The CDR3 sequence is CASSLIRETHEQYF. The CDR3 nucleotides read TGTGCCAGCAGCTTAATCAGGGAAACCCACGAGCAGTACTTC.